Listed here is a single T cell receptor beta chain. The antigen is not known. The data belong to a study of CD8 T cells in Susac syndrome. The CDR3 totals 16 residues. V gave up 4 bases and J gave up 6 bases, with 19 bases separating them. The germline CDR1 and CDR2 sequences are SGHRS and YFSETQ. Sequencing of TCR beta was performed on blood CD8+ T cells and on blood CD4+ T cells. The CD8+ and CD4+ T cells were isolated magnetically using a negative isolation approach, whereas the TEMRA cells were enriched by FACS. Findings and caveats of the study: The TCR sequencing and HLA analysis in the study involved a relatively small number of individuals, as the study acknowledged.

Random hexamers served to reverse transcribe roughly 0.45 to 1 ug RNA. Multiplex immunoSEQ PCR targeted 54 Vbeta and 13 Jbeta TCR beta segments. TCRdb analysed the immunoSEQ multiplex PCR reads with MiXCR anew, one entry per CDR3 protein. Of 100,000 to 150,000 distinct CDR3 sequences listed, roughly 95% are singletons. The rearrangement uses TRBV5-1 and TRBJ2-2; D is perhaps TRBD1 or TRBD2 (6 bases each). The receptor comes from a human donor in good health. The specimen sequenced was CD4+ T cells from PBMCs. CDR3 coding DNA: TGCGCCAGCAGCAGGGGGACTCAAGGATTGGCCGGGGAGCTGTTTTTT. It translates to CASSRGTQGLAGELFF. The full variable domain, with the rest looked up from reference TRBV5-1 and TRBJ2-2, is KAGVTQTPRYLIKTRGQQVTLSCSPISGHRSVSWYQQTPGQGLQFLFEYFSETQRNKGNFPGRFSGRQFSNSRSEMNVSTLELGDSALYLCASSRGTQGLAGELFFGEGSRLTVL.